This T cell receptor (beta chain) was profiled in a study of PD-1 blockade in classical Hodgkin lymphoma. The time point denotes: newly diagnosed, previously untreated cHL patient sample. Untreated, newly diagnosed classical Hodgkin lymphoma PBMCs were used for comparison. As for this clone: Its target is not known.

Findings of the study overall: Newly diagnosed patients had baseline TCR diversity that was reportedly lower than that of healthy donors.

CDR1 is MGHRA and CDR2 is YSYEKL in the germline V gene. This CDR3 is built from 15 residues. The germline V and J ends were trimmed by 0 bases and 7 bases, with 12 bases remaining between them. Clones were sequenced by immunoSEQ multiplex PCR, and TCRdb holds only the in-frame ones, with some missing. Here the sample spans some 26,000 clones, approximately 93% being singletons. Sequencing was carried out using peripheral blood mononuclear cells (PBMCs). This sequence joins TRBV4-1 and TRBJ1-4, with unresolved D. This TCR was recovered from a human donor with classical Hodgkin lymphoma. This chain's CDR3 is CASSQDPMVGEKLFF. The CDR3 DNA is TGCGCCAGCAGCCAAGATCCCATGGTTGGTGAAAAACTGTTTTTT.